The following is a T cell receptor (beta chain) sequence with its context. The study recruited people aged 18 to 89 years across 24 US areas. Clones were sequenced by immunoSEQ multiplex PCR, and TCRdb holds only the in-frame ones, with some missing. The sample contains more than 350,000 clones, around nine tenths of which appear only once. This sample stems from a study of blood T cell repertoires in COVID-19. The CDR3 covers 18 residues. The trim removed 0 bases at V and 6 bases at J, leaving 12 bases unmatched. The germline V gene encodes CDR1 LGHNA and CDR2 YNFKEQ. Source material: PBMCs or T cells enriched from blood (not recorded which). This chain joins TRBV4-2 and TRBJ2-3; TRBD2 matches at 10 bases. This sequence originates from a woman aged 18-29 years who had been exposed to COVID-19. The CDR3, as DNA: TGTGCCAGCAGCCAAGATGGGAGCGGGGGGGCGGTTCGGGATACGCAGTATTTT. Its translation is CASSQDGSGGAVRDTQYF.